Described below is a single TCR beta chain sequence and its context. The antigen is undetermined. The record originates from a study of PD-L1 blockade in urothelial cancer. Study in general: Men with urothelial cancer arising in the bladder made up most of the roughly 30 patients.

Study observations and caveats: Durable-benefit patients expanded tumor-associated blood clones more at 3 weeks.

The germline CDR1 and CDR2 sequences are SGHRS and YFSETQ. The CDR3 runs to 15 residues. Trimming cost V 2 bases and J 0 bases, with 9 bases left between them. Only in-frame clones appear in the TCRdb table, and some are missing; sequencing was by immunoSEQ multiplex PCR. The sample records 60,000 or so clones, approximately 80% being singletons. The sample in question was PBMCs, obtained around atezolizumab (anti-PD-L1) treatment. This sequence joins TRBV5-1 and TRBJ1-3; no reliable D call. The source of this sequence is an older man with urothelial cancer. In nucleotides, the CDR3 is TGCGCCAGCAGCTTAAACGGGAACTCTGGAAACACCATATATTTT. Translating gives CASSLNGNSGNTIYF.